This T cell receptor (beta chain) was identified during a study of blood T cell repertoires in COVID-19 (dated by TCRdb to the early 2020s). About the study as a whole: Samples from collaborators originated in the United States, Italy and Spain and spanned both the acute and convalescent phases of COVID-19. Subjects who had been exposed to COVID-19, were actively infected with it, or had recovered from it provided the deeply sampled blood TCRbeta repertoires that made up the dataset. The repertoires were released in a freely available public database meant as a resource for research on the immune response to SARS-CoV-2. The sample metadata nearly always contained a de-identified subject ID, COVID-19 status, age in years and sex. Where HLA class I and class II types were available, the types were taken from metadata supplied by the sample provider, not from assay-based typing. The prospective study material was composed of cDNA or gDNA derived from T cells, B-cell-depleted T cells, or PBMCs. The samples were drawn from the first 160 participants of the ongoing ImmuneRACE study and from 950 to 1,500 subjects provided by 6 global collaborators. What the research found in general, with its limitations: The quantity of clinical and demographic metadata differed by source and by participant and was supplied without curation.

One collaborating source in Seattle enrolled patients during active infection and followed them longitudinally through the course of disease. Whole blood was collected in K2EDTA tubes by collaborating institutions according to the institutions' own protocols. For TCRbeta analysis, collaborators shipped samples as frozen whole blood, isolated PBMCs, or DNA extracted from either of those sample types. TCRbeta CDR3 regions were amplified from genomic DNA using the immunoSEQ Assay, a bias-controlled multiplex PCR. In the source study's methods: The number of nucleated cells in each sample was estimated from the amplification of reference gene primers within the assay. To quantify the absolute abundance of each unique TCRbeta CDR3 rearrangement, sequence reads were collapsed and filtered. For each sample, productive Simpson clonality was calculated by taking the square root of Simpson's diversity index across productive rearrangements. TCRdb limited this immuneACCESS table to in-frame rearrangements with V and J called. A share of clones is missing; checked studies link under half to unresolved V genes, and the rest is unexplained. That table furnishes V, J and clone size, whereas the DNA furnished D and trimming. The sample yields hundreds of thousands of clones; roughly 89% were counted once. The top ten constitute around 0.97% of the sample.

Note on this clone: What antigen it recognizes has not been identified. Base qualities are not at hand, and no much larger clone is one base apart.

Trimming takes 2 bases from V and 6 bases from J, and the germline ends sit 15 bases apart. The CDR3 contains 15 residues, cysteine and phenylalanine counted. The DNA shown is the 45-base CDR3, in frame from base 1. The germline V gene provides CDR1 SGHRS and CDR2 YFSETQ. The rearranged chain carries TRBV5-1 and TRBJ2-1; perhaps TRBD1 is the D gene, with 5 bases matching. The sequence was collected from a woman in her thirties or forties with COVID-19, enrolled during active disease. Sequenced sample: peripheral blood. The base sequence is TGCGCCAGCAGCTTAGGACAACCCCATGGCAATGAGCAGTTCTTC. Translated, this is CASSLGQPHGNEQFF.